Listed here are 13 T cell receptor beta chains from one sample, sequenced in a study of PD-L1 blockade in urothelial cancer. Time point reported: pretreatment peripheral blood. The table came from immunoSEQ multiplex PCR; TCRdb's copy has only in-frame clones and leaves some out. The sample includes about 76,000 clones, under 90% seen only once; the top ten take 4.5%. The specimen was PBMCs, collected around atezolizumab (anti-PD-L1) treatment. These receptors were obtained from a man aged 65 to 79 with urothelial cancer.

The chain couples TRBV5-4 to TRBJ1-1; D is ambiguous. V lost 0 bases and J 7 bases, leaving 10 bases between the germline ends. CDR1 is SGHNT, CDR2 YYREEE, per germline (reference sequence). The CDR3 is 13 amino acids. The DNA for the CDR3 is TGTGCCAGCAGCTTGGTCGGAGGGAGTGAAGCTTTCTTT. Its protein product is CASSLVGGSEAFF. Based on the CDR3 plus reference TRBV5-4 and TRBJ1-1, the full variable domain is ETGVTQSPTHLIKTRGQQVTLRCSSQSGHNTVSWYQQALGQGPQFIFQYYREEENGRGNFPPRFSGLQFPNYSSELNVNALELDDSALYLCASSLVGGSEAFFGQGTRLTVV.

This chain connects TRBV11-2 to TRBJ1-1; 8 nucleotides line up with TRBD1. The V segment lost 2 bases and the J segment 1 base; nucleotides outside the gene matches: 0. This CDR3 is built from 14 residues. Germline V gives CDR1 SGHAT, CDR2 FQNNGV. CDR3 DNA: TGTGCCAGCAGCTTAACAGGGGGGAACACTGAAGCTTTCTTT. Translating gives CASSLTGGNTEAFF.

This clone has a handful of counts. The chain has TRBV6-1 and TRBJ1-2; D not resolved. CDR1 MNHNS and CDR2 SASEGT come from the germline V gene. Between the trimmed V and J ends, which lost 1 base and 2 bases, there was a span of 11 bases. The CDR3 runs to 15 residues. The CDR3, as DNA: TGTGCCAGCAGTGAAGGGGTGGGAGGGAACTATGGCTACACCTTC. Protein product: CASSEGVGGNYGYTF.

The chain is built from TRBV2 and TRBJ2-3, with 7 bases aligning to TRBD2. Germline assignment: CDR1 SNHLY and CDR2 FYNNEI. With 8 bases clipped from V and 1 base from J, the junction kept 9 bases outside the gene matches. The CDR3 spans 15 residues. The DNA for the CDR3 is TGTGCCAGCTATTACTGGGAGGGCGGCACAGATACGCAGTATTTT. Its translation is CASYYWEGGTDTQYF.

Written as DNA, the CDR3 is TGTGCCAGCTCACCAGGGGGACAGGGGCAAGAGACCCAGTACTTC. It translates to CASSPGGQGQETQYF. This chain links TRBV18 with TRBJ2-5; 10 nucleotides align to TRBD1. Germline V gene sequence: CDR1 KGHSH, CDR2 LQKENI. J was trimmed by 2 bases and V by 2 bases; bases with no gene match: 2. The CDR3 has 15 amino acids.

The chain carries TRBV28 and TRBJ2-7, with 14 bases aligning to TRBD2. CDR1 and CDR2 from the germline V gene are MDHEN and SYDVKM. CDR3 length: 16 residues. The V segment lost 8 bases and the J segment 5 bases; nucleotides outside the gene matches: 11. CDR3: CASGSPGLAGVDEQYF. The CDR3 nucleotides read TGTGCCAGCGGTTCGCCGGGACTAGCGGGAGTCGACGAGCAGTACTTC.

DNA of the CDR3: TGTGCCAGCAGCCAAGATGTGACAGGGCCGTCCTACAATGAGCAGTTCTTC. Protein product: CASSQDVTGPSYNEQFF. V gene TRBV4-2 combines with J gene TRBJ2-1; TRBD1 matches at 7 bases. The V and J ends lost 0 bases and 1 base, in that order; junction bases with no gene match: 6. The CDR3 contains 17 residues. Germline values: CDR1 LGHNA, CDR2 YNFKEQ.

This chain connects TRBV18 to TRBJ1-2, with 9 bases aligning to TRBD1. CDR3 size: 14 residues. Per the germline V gene, CDR1 is KGHSH and CDR2 is LQKENI. The J segment lost 8 bases and the V segment lost 6 bases, leaving 10 bases of the junction unmatched. The CDR3 reads CASSASQGAHGYTF. The CDR3 coding sequence is TGTGCCAGCTCGGCTTCACAGGGGGCGCACGGCTACACCTTC.

The rearrangement joins TRBV28 to TRBJ2-7, with 8 bases lining up with TRBD1. This CDR3 has 14 amino acids. Germline V gene data show CDR1 as MDHEN and CDR2 as SYDVKM. Germline trimming cut 6 bases from V and 2 bases from J; bases unmatched to any gene: 6. The CDR3 protein is CASRPQGAAYEQYF. CDR3 nucleotide sequence: TGTGCCAGCAGACCTCAGGGGGCGGCCTACGAGCAGTACTTC.

This sequence joins TRBV28 and TRBJ1-2; possible D gene TRBD1, 5 bases. Germline assignment: CDR1 MDHEN and CDR2 SYDVKM. V shed 2 bases and J shed 3 bases, with 13 bases lying between them. This CDR3 has 15 residues. The chain's CDR3 is CASSLKGREDYGYTF. As DNA, the CDR3 is TGTGCCAGCAGTTTAAAGGGCAGGGAGGACTATGGCTACACCTTC.

The V call is TRBV28, the J call TRBJ2-7; 8 bases align to TRBD1. This CDR3 is 14 amino acids long. Germline loops: CDR1 MDHEN, CDR2 SYDVKM. V lost 7 bases, J lost 2 bases, and 7 bases stayed unmatched. This CDR3 is CASTTGQVTYEQYF. The CDR3 DNA follows: TGTGCCAGCACCACGGGACAGGTAACCTACGAGCAGTACTTC.

This CDR3 is CASSFSGQETQYF. Here the CDR3 DNA reads TGTGCCAGCAGTTTCAGCGGACAAGAGACCCAGTACTTC. The V and J genes are TRBV6-1 and TRBJ2-5, with D perhaps matching TRBD2 (5 bases). Germline CDR1 and CDR2: MNHNS and SASEGT. The CDR3 is 13 residues long. The V and J ends lost 5 bases and 2 bases respectively, with 9 bases between them.

This chain links TRBV7-8 with TRBJ2-5; 7 bases line up with TRBD2. This CDR3 region has 16 residues. The germline gives CDR1 SGHVS, CDR2 FQNEAQ. The V gene end was trimmed by 1 base and the J gene end by 3 bases; junction bases not matched to a gene: 8. The CDR3 bases are TGTGCCAGCAGCTTAGGAGCTAGCGGAACAAAAGAGACCCAGTACTTC. Its translation is CASSLGASGTKETQYF.